In this sample, the clone carrying this TCR beta chain turned up a few times. Antigen: not known. This sample stems from a study of molecular identifiers for immune sequencing clone quantification. On the study more broadly: RNA, taken in replicates from roughly 21,000 or 96,000 naive CD8 cells, was split five ways, with four sequenced. Whole-study findings and limits: Whereas clones above 20 RNA copies held under 1% of naive-cell molecules, they held over 98% of effector molecules.

TCRdb re-derived calls from the PCR reads in MiXCR, one entry per CDR3 protein. The table records 600,000 to 650,000 distinct CDR3 sequences, about 20% of them present only once. Germline V gene data show CDR1 as SQVTM and CDR2 as ANQGSEA. The V end lost 5 bases, the J end lost 5 bases, and 15 bases lay between the germline ends. The CDR3 is 14 amino acids. The material sequenced was naive CD8+ T cells from blood, with Jurkat cell RNA spiked in. Subset in this sample: FACS-sorted CD8+CD4-CCR7+CD45RA+ naive T cells. The TCR originated in a human donor in good health. Some libraries in this study had Jurkat cell RNA spiked in. This rearrangement joins TRBV29-1 to TRBJ2-2; maybe TRBD2 (5 bases). This CDR3 is CSVPAGVGTGELFF. The DNA of the CDR3 is TGCAGCGTTCCAGCCGGGGTGGGGACCGGGGAGCTGTTTTTT.